The clone carrying this T cell receptor beta chain was detected ten times or more. Its antigen remains unidentified. This entry comes from a study of response to subunit inactivated influenza vaccine. Study conclusions and caveats: It was the authors' suggestion that each seasonal influenza vaccination recruits few new T cells.

Losses at the gene ends were 4 bases for V and 3 bases for J; bases not matched to a gene: 6. There are 14 residues in the CDR3. Germline CDR1 reads DFQATT; CDR2 reads SNEGSKA (reference sequence). TCRdb recomputed calls from the RT-PCR reads with MiXCR, one row per CDR3 protein. Of 500,000 to 550,000 distinct CDR3 sequences listed, 6.5% to 8% were seen once; the top ten hold 13%. The chain links TRBV20-1 to TRBJ2-3, with TRBD1 identical over 8 bases. The sequences come from PBMCs from blood, collected less than 30 months after vaccination. This TCR was recovered from a man aged 50 to 69 who received an inactivated influenza vaccine. The CDR3 loop is CSAKGTGGTDTQYF. CDR3 nucleotide sequence: TGCAGTGCTAAGGGGACAGGTGGAACAGATACGCAGTATTTT.